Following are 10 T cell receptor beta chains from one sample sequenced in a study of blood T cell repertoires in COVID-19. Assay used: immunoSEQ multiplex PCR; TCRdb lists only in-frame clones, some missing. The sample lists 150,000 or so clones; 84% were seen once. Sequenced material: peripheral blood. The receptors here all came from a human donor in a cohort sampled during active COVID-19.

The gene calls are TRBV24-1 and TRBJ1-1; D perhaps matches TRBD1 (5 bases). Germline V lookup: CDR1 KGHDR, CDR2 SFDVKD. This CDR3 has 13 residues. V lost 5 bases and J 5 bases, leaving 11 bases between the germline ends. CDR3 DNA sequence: TGTGCCACCAGTGTTGGGGGAGGAACTGAAGCTTTCTTT. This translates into CATSVGGGTEAFF.

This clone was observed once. The DNA of the CDR3 is TGTGCCAGCTCTCCAAGACAGGGTGACTCCGGGGAGCTGTTTTTT. This sequence encodes CASSPRQGDSGELFF. This chain joins TRBV18 and TRBJ2-2; 7 nucleotides agree with TRBD1. The trim removed 6 bases at V and 6 bases at J, leaving 10 bases unmatched. CDR1 is KGHSH and CDR2 is LQKENI in the germline V gene. The CDR3 totals 15 residues.

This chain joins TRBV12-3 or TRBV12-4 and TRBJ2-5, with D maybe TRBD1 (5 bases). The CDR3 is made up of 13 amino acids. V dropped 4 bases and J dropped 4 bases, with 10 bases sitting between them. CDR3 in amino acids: CASSSNRGETQYF. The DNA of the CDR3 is TGTGCCAGCAGTTCCAATAGGGGAGAGACCCAGTACTTC.

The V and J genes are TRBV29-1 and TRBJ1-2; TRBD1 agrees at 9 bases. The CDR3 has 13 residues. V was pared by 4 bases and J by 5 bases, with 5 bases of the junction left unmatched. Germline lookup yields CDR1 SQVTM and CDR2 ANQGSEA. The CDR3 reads CSVVTGTGYGYTF. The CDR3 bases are TGCAGCGTTGTAACCGGGACAGGGTATGGCTACACCTTC.

The CDR3 reads CASSPGDTDFFYTF. CDR3 bases: TGCGCCAGCAGCCCCGGGGACACCGATTTTTTCTACACCTTC. The gene calls are TRBV4-1 and TRBJ1-2; the D gene is possibly TRBD1 (6 bases). In germline, CDR1 is MGHRA, CDR2 YSYEKL. V lost 4 bases to trimming and J lost 10 bases, with 19 bases between them. The CDR3 loop spans 14 amino acids.

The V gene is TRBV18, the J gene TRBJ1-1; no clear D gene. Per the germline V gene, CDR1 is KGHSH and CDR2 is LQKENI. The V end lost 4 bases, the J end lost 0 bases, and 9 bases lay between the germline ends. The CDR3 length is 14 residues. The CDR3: CASSQATVNTEAFF. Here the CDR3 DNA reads TGTGCCAGCTCACAAGCCACAGTGAACACTGAAGCTTTCTTT.

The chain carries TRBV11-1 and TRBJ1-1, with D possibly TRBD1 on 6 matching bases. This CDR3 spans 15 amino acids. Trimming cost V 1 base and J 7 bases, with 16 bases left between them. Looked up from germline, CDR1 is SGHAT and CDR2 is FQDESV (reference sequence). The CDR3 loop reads CASSLGGGVADEAFF. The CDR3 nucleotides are TGTGCCAGCAGCTTAGGAGGGGGGGTGGCGGATGAAGCTTTCTTT.

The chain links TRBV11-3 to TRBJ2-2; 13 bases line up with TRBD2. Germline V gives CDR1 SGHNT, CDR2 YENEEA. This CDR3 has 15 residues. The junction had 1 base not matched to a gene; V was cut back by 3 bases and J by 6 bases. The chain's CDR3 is CASSFTSGGAGELFF. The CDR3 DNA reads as TGTGCCAGCAGCTTTACTAGCGGGGGGGCCGGGGAGCTGTTTTTT.

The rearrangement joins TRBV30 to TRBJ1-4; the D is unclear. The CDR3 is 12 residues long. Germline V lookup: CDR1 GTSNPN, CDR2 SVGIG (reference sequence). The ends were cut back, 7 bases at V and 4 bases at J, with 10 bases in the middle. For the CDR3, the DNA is TGTGCCTCTCCAGGCTTTAATGAAAAACTGTTTTTT. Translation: CASPGFNEKLFF.

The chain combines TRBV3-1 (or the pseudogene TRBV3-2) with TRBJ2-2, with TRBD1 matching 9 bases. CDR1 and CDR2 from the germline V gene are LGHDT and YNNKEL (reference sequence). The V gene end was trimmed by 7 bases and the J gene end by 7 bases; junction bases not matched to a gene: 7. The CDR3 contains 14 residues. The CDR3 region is CASTNRGQGGELFF. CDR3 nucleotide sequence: TGTGCCAGCACCAACAGGGGGCAGGGCGGGGAGCTGTTTTTT.